The clone carrying this TCR beta chain was seen a few times. Each mixed lymphocyte reaction held approximately 200,000 CFSE-labeled responders and approximately 200,000 irradiated violet-dye-labeled stimulators. These data belong to a study of graft-versus-host responses after intestinal transplantation. Overall study: Multivisceral, liver-intestinal, or isolated intestinal transplants were received by the recipients. Among the recipients, all got anti-thymocyte globulin induction and then tacrolimus and steroids for roughly three years. General study results and limits: Individuals carrying graft-donor T cell macrochimerism showed high graft-versus-host to host-versus-graft clonal ratios in allografts. Circulating GvH clones peaking coincided with falling HvG clones soon after transplant.

Only in-frame clones appear in the TCRdb table, and some are missing; sequencing was by immunoSEQ multiplex PCR. The sample gives 13,000 to 15,000 clones, roughly two fifths of which show up once; roughly 14% is in the top ten. The J segment lost 4 bases and the V segment lost 1 base, leaving 11 bases of the junction unmatched. Germline CDR1 and CDR2: LGHNA and YSLEER. CDR3 length: 17 residues. The receptor was derived from a human patient who received an intestinal transplant. Here the sequenced sample was alloreactive CD8+ T cells from a mixed lymphocyte reaction culture, taken before intestinal transplant. Regarding subset: CFSE-low proliferating T cells sorted from roughly six-day pre-transplant mixed lymphocyte reaction (GvH or HvG direction). The chain is built from TRBV4-3 and TRBJ2-5; 8 bases map to TRBD2. As DNA, the CDR3 is TGCGCCAGCAGCCAAGGAACCATAGCGGGGAATCGAGAGACCCAGTACTTC. This gives the protein CASSQGTIAGNRETQYF.